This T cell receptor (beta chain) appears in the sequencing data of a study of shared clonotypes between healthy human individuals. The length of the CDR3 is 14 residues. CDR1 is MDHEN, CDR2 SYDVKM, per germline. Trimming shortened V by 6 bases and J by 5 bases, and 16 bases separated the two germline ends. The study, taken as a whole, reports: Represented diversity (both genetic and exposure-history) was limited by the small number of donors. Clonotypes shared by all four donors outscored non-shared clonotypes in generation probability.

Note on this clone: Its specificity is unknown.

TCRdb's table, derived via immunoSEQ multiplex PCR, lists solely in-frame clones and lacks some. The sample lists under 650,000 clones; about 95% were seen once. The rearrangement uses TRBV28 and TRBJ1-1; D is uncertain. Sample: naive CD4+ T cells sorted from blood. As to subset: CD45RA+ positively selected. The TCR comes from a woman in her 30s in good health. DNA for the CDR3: TGTGCCAGCAGCTTAGGTGTAAGGGCTACTGAAGCTTTCTTT. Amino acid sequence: CASSLGVRATEAFF.